This paragraph covers one T cell receptor beta chain sequence. At one of its ends the junction is not consistent with the germline gene, which may arise from a read error. Methods used by the authors: By means of reference gene primer amplification, nucleated cell counts were estimated. Some clones are missing from TCRdb's copy, which holds only in-frame ones; the method was immunoSEQ multiplex PCR. D and trimming come from the DNA, and the V and J calls and clone size come from that table. The sample records about 110,000 clones, roughly 84% being singletons. The sample is drawn from a study of blood T cell repertoires in COVID-19. At the level of the study: There were acute and convalescent COVID-19 samples, and they came from the United States, Italy and Spain. T cells, B-cell-depleted T cells, or PBMCs supplied cDNA or gDNA.

Germline-derived CDR1 and CDR2 are SGHKS and YYEKEE (reference sequence). CDR3 size: 14 residues. The chain uses TRBV5-5 and TRBJ1-1; D not resolved. Sequenced material: peripheral blood. This clonotype was sampled from a woman in her 70s with acute or convalescent COVID-19. The CDR3 DNA sequence: TGTACCAGCAGCTTGGGGTCGTGGAGCACTGAAGCTTTCTTT. The encoded protein is CTSSLGSWSTEAFF.